This T cell receptor (beta chain) was identified during a study of cytomegalovirus exposure and HLA in healthy donors. A multiplex PCR was run with 60 Vbeta primers and 13 Jbeta primers. Clones were sequenced by immunoSEQ multiplex PCR, and TCRdb holds only the in-frame ones, with some missing. The profile covers 140,000 or so clones, with around four fifths appearing a single time and 2% to 2.5% taken by the ten largest. The donors (healthy individuals) were bone marrow donors. In the case of this clone: What it binds is unknown.

Germline loops: CDR1 MDHEN, CDR2 SYDVKM. This CDR3 contains 15 residues. V lost 6 bases and J 4 bases, leaving 16 bases between the germline ends. Overall study findings and caveats: Evidence from a later analysis indicated that most CMV-associated TCR beta chains looked HLA-restricted. The listing of 150 or so TCR beta chains classed them as cytomegalovirus-associated. Excluded: some indistinguishable V segments such as TRBV6-2 and TRBV6-3.

The clonotype was recovered from a boy between 2 and 10 years old in good health and CMV-seronegative. The chain couples TRBV28 to TRBJ2-1; maybe TRBD1 (6 bases). Input material: PBMCs. CDR3 loop: CASRDTGLRYNEQFF. The CDR3 region has the DNA TGTGCCAGCAGGGATACAGGGTTAAGGTACAATGAGCAGTTCTTC.